The clone carrying this TCR beta chain was found many times. Antigen unknown. One entry per CDR3 protein, called by TCRdb with MiXCR from the reads. The table has almost 550,000 distinct CDR3 sequences, about 15% seen once. CDR1 is SGHVS, CDR2 FNYEAQ, per germline. The CDR3 is 17 residues long. V was pared by 5 bases and J by 0 bases, with 11 bases of the junction left unmatched. The sample comes from a study of T cell repertoires in cytomegalovirus infection. Whole-study context: Both CMV infection and a matching HLA type were indicated by public TCR beta signatures. Findings and limits, study-wide: Cumulated frequencies of public TCR beta families served to identify carriers of CMV plus the relevant HLA. Dominant in the ex vivo response were TCR beta clonotypes restricted by HLA-C and specific for CMV.

The TCR sequence derives from a human donor in good health (CMV status not recorded). Some clones in this sample may be carry-over from other donors' samples. Sequencing input: CD8+ T cells from PBMCs. The chain has TRBV7-6 and TRBJ2-3, with TRBD1 matching 7 bases. Here the CDR3 reads CASSPRDSQPSTDTQYF. The CDR3 nucleotides read TGTGCCAGCAGCCCGAGGGACAGTCAACCTAGCACAGATACGCAGTATTTT.